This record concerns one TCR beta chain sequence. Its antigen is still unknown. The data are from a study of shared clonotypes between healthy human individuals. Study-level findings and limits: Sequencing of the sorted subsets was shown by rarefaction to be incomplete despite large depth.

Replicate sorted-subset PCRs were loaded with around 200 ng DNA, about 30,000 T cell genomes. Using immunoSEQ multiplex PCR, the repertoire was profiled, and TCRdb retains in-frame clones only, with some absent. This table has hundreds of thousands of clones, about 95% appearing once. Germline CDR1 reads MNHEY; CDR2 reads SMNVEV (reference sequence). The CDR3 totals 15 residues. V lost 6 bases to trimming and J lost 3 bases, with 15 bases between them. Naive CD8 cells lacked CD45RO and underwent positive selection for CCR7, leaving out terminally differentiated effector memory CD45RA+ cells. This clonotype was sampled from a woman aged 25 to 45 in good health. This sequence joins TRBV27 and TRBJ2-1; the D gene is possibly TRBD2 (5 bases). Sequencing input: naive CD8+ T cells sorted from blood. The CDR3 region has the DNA TGTGCCAGCAGACCCGGACTGAGGATCTACAATGAGCAGTTCTTC. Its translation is CASRPGLRIYNEQFF.